Listed below are T cell receptor beta chains from one sample, sequenced in a study of OX40 agonist ivuxolimab in advanced cancers. Sequencing used immunoSEQ multiplex PCR; TCRdb keeps in-frame clones, though not all of them. The data show around 83,000 clones, over 75% seen once. The specimen was CD4+ or CD8+ T cells sorted from blood, collected in a trial of the OX40 agonist ivuxolimab. These TCRs come from an adult with an advanced solid tumor such as melanoma, head and neck, liver or kidney cancer. Both conserved end residues are trimmed from each CDR3. The order of the fields is V gene, J gene, CDR3 protein.

TRBV7-3	TRBJ2-3	ASRHMRGDTQY
TRBV7-6	TRBJ2-1	ASSLAGEKQF
TRBV5-4	TRBJ2-1	ASSLTGGGYNEQF
TRBV18	TRBJ2-1	ASSRPGTIFGEQF
TRBV9	TRBJ2-7	ASSRLGTTYEQY
TRBV9	TRBJ1-5	ASSVGGEGGEPQH
TRBV18	TRBJ2-2	ASSPPMSGGTGELF
TRBV7-2	TRBJ2-2	ASKLLGDPSRTGELF
TRBV2	TRBJ2-5	ASSEQAQETQY
TRBV25-1	TRBJ2-7	ASSEGSYEQY
TRBV6-5	TRBJ2-5	ASSYAVTGWETQY
TRBV28	TRBJ2-7	ASKTAYEQY
TRBV4-1	TRBJ1-5	ASSQEMGAISNQPQH
TRBV2	TRBJ2-7	ASTKQQGDYEQY
TRBV5-1	TRBJ2-2	ASSLGQNTGELF
TRBV5-4	TRBJ2-1	ASSPDLLAGEQF
TRBV2	TRBJ2-3	ASSSDSTDTQY
TRBV11-2	TRBJ2-1	ASSAGLAYNEQF
TRBV10-3	TRBJ2-1	AIRATGATYNEQF
TRBV5-1	TRBJ2-5	ASSLQGETQY
TRBV6-4	TRBJ1-5	ASSNRGGQPQH
TRBV6-6	TRBJ1-5	ASSYGGQPQH
TRBV2	TRBJ2-1	ASSDLRVRKEQF
TRBV5-5	TRBJ1-1	ASSLGTVNTEAF
TRBV7-8	TRBJ1-4	ASSSQGHPEKLF
TRBV15	TRBJ2-2	ATSRGDRVTGELF
TRBV10-3	TRBJ1-1	AIRLTGAITEAF
TRBV7-2	TRBJ2-3	ASSGWTSGADTQY
TRBV19	TRBJ1-5	ASGTGQGTQH
TRBV5-6	TRBJ2-7	ASRDRDSYEQY
TRBV7-2	TRBJ2-1	ASSSGLAGSYNEQF
TRBV19	TRBJ1-5	ASSSRGVGSNQPQH
TRBV30	TRBJ2-7	VWGTGGPYEQY
TRBV5-6	TRBJ2-7	ASSLAGGAAGPNPYEQY
TRBV10-3	TRBJ2-2	AIRDRGGGTGELF
TRBV30	TRBJ2-1	AWAKTGGFEQF
TRBV18	TRBJ2-5	ASSPSGRETQY
TRBV5-4	TRBJ2-7	ASTLGSGRLEQY
TRBV30	TRBJ2-1	AWSGNLNEQF
TRBV19	TRBJ2-7	ASSSYHGVAGGPEQY
TRBV11-2	TRBJ2-2	ASTRWGGADTGELF
TRBV6-1	TRBJ1-1	ASSDQGVVNTEAF
TRBV6-4	TRBJ2-7	ASSDPGRRGANEQY
TRBV19	TRBJ1-5	ASSFGLSNQPQH
TRBV7-2	TRBJ1-1	ASSPTGGLNTEAF
TRBV7-9	TRBJ2-7	ASSLGGGKGEQY
TRBV5-1	TRBJ1-1	ASSLAGGRASPEAF
TRBV7-9	TRBJ1-4	ASSATGVGNEKLF
TRBV6-5	TRBJ1-2	ASTPLLGSGYT
TRBV29-1	TRBJ1-1	SVDRGRTEAF
TRBV10-3	TRBJ2-7	AIRAQGHYEQY
TRBV10-3	TRBJ2-3	ATKNTPGTDTQY
TRBV25-1	TRBJ2-7	ASSARGVLEQY